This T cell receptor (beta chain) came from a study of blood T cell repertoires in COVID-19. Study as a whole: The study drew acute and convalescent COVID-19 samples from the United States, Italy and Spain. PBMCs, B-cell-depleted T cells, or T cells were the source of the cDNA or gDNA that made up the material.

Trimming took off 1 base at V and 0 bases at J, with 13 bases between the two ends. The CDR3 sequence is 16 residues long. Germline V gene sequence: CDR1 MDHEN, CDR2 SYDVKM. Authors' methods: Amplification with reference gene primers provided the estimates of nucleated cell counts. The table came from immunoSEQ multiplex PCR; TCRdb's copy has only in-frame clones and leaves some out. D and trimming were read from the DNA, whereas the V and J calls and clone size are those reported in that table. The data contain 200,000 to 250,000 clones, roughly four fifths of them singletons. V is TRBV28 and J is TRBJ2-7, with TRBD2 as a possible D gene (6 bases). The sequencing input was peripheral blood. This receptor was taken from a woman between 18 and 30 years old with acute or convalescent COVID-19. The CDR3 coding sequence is TGTGCCAGCAGTTTATTCTCCGGGGGACCCTCCTACGAGCAGTACTTC. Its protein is CASSLFSGGPSYEQYF.